These 12 T cell receptor beta chains came from one sample sequenced in a study of OX40 agonist ivuxolimab in advanced cancers. The data were produced by immunoSEQ multiplex PCR, yet TCRdb's version contains in-frame clones alone and is incomplete. Here the sample spans roughly 75,000 clones, 75% to 90% being singletons. The input for sequencing was CD4+ or CD8+ T cells sorted from blood, taken in a trial of the OX40 agonist ivuxolimab. Receptors were obtained from an adult with an advanced solid tumor such as melanoma, head and neck, liver or kidney cancer.

V and J are TRBV18 and TRBJ2-2, with 9 bases lining up with TRBD1. Germline CDR1 is KGHSH and CDR2 is LQKENI. Trimming took 4 bases from V and 2 from J; bases not matched to a gene: 5. The CDR3 is made up of 16 amino acids. The CDR3 reads CASSREQGANTGELFF. The CDR3 DNA is TGTGCCAGCTCACGAGAACAGGGGGCAAACACCGGGGAGCTGTTTTTT.

The chain links TRBV6-1 to TRBJ2-2; D may be TRBD1 (5 bases). The CDR3 consists of 15 residues. The V end was cut by 8 bases, the J end by 1 base, with 14 bases between. Germline V gives CDR1 MNHNS, CDR2 SASEGT. Written as DNA, the CDR3 is TGTGCCAGCTCCCGGGCTGGACAGAACACCGGGGAGCTGTTTTTT. Its protein is CASSRAGQNTGELFF.

This chain joins TRBV5-5 and TRBJ2-5, with D perhaps matching TRBD1 or TRBD2 (5 bases each). This CDR3 comprises 13 residues. V was cut by 2 bases and J by 4 bases, with 9 bases left in between. CDR1 SGHKS and CDR2 YYEKEE come from the germline V gene (reference sequence). As DNA, the CDR3 is TGTGCCAGCAGCTTAGGTGGGGGAGAGACCCAGTACTTC. Translation gives CASSLGGGETQYF.

The gene calls are TRBV29-1 and TRBJ2-6; TRBD2 matches 9 bases. The V gene's germline CDR1 is SQVTM and CDR2 ANQGSEA. CDR3 size: 15 residues. V dropped 6 bases and J dropped 4; count of bases not matched to a gene: 7. The CDR3 protein is CSVWAGGVGANVLTF. The CDR3 DNA follows: TGCAGCGTCTGGGCGGGAGGGGTAGGGGCCAACGTCCTGACTTTC. Based on the CDR3 plus reference TRBV29-1 and TRBJ2-6, the full variable domain is SAVISQKPSRDICQRGTSLTIQCQVDSQVTMMFWYRQQPGQSLTLIATANQGSEATYESGFVIDKFPISRPNLTFSTLTVSNMSPEDSSIYLCSVWAGGVGANVLTFGAGSRLTVL.

The chain recombines TRBV5-1 with TRBJ1-6, with D tentatively TRBD1 (6 bases). This CDR3 spans 15 amino acids. The V end was cut by 0 bases, the J end by 8 bases, with 12 bases between. In germline, CDR1 is SGHRS, CDR2 YFSETQ. Here the CDR3 DNA reads TGCGCCAGCAGCTTGGATGGCGCAGGGGATTCACCCCTCCACTTT. Amino acids: CASSLDGAGDSPLHF.

J is TRBJ1-1 and V is TRBV2, with D unresolved. The germline V gene has CDR1 SNHLY and CDR2 FYNNEI. This CDR3 comprises 12 residues. V shed 8 bases and J shed 4 bases, with 11 bases lying between them. The CDR3 bases are TGTGCCAGCTCCAAGGAGAGCACTGAAGCTTTCTTT. Encoded protein: CASSKESTEAFF.

This chain connects TRBV7-9 to TRBJ2-1, with D perhaps TRBD2 (7 bases). The CDR3 length is 14 residues. V lost 4 bases to trimming and J lost 12 bases, with 19 bases between them. Germline CDR1 and CDR2: SEHNR and FQNEAQ (reference sequence). CDR3 sequence (DNA): TGTGCCAGCAGCTCTAGTATGGGGAGGGGGTCGCAGTTCTTC. This gives the protein CASSSSMGRGSQFF.

This chain connects TRBV15 to TRBJ2-1; 13 positions agree with TRBD2. V lost 1 base, J lost 6 bases, and 6 bases stayed unmatched. This CDR3 is 17 amino acids long. Germline CDR1 and CDR2: LNHNV and YYDKDF (reference sequence). The CDR3: CATSRATGLAGSNEQFF. The DNA for the CDR3 is TGTGCCACCAGCAGAGCTACGGGACTAGCGGGGTCCAATGAGCAGTTCTTC.

The chain links TRBV6-5 to TRBJ1-6; D possibly corresponds to TRBD1 (5 bases). Trimming removed 0 bases at V and 18 bases at J, with 12 bases between. CDR1 and CDR2 from the germline V gene are MNHEY and SVGAGI. The CDR3 covers 12 residues. CDR3 residues: CASSYSGPTPHF. CDR3 coding DNA: TGTGCCAGCAGTTACTCGGGACCGACTCCCCACTTT.

This clone was seen a few times. The rearrangement joins TRBV5-4 to TRBJ2-3; weak D call: TRBD1 (6 bases). The CDR3 extends over 16 amino acids. The V gene lost 4 bases and the J gene lost 0 bases, with 15 bases spanning the gap. CDR1 is SGHNT and CDR2 is YYREEE in the germline V gene (reference sequence). The CDR3 nucleotides are TGTGCCAGCAGCGTAAAGGGGGACCCTAGCACAGATACGCAGTATTTT. It specifies CASSVKGDPSTDTQYF.

This clone has only one observation. The V call is TRBV28, the J call TRBJ1-4, with a possible D match to TRBD1 (6 bases). Deletions cut 2 bases from V and 5 bases from J, with 15 bases between. CDR3 length: 16 amino acids. Per germline, CDR1 MDHEN and CDR2 SYDVKM. CDR3 sequence reads: CASSLPGGLRNEKLFF. CDR3 nucleotide sequence: TGTGCCAGCAGTTTACCGGGGGGGCTTAGGAATGAAAAACTGTTTTTT. Drawing the rest from reference TRBV28 and TRBJ1-4, the complete variable domain is DVKVTQSSRYLVKRTGEKVFLECVQDMDHENMFWYRQDPGLGLRLIYFSYDVKMKEKGDIPEGYSVSREKKERFSLILESASTNQTSMYLCASSLPGGLRNEKLFFGSGTQLSVL.

The chain couples TRBV25-1 to TRBJ1-1; D is perhaps TRBD1 (6 bases). The CDR3 totals 16 residues. In germline, CDR1 is MGHDK, CDR2 SYGVNS. Trimming took 7 bases from V and 3 from J, leaving 21 bases between them. This chain's CDR3 is CASNPPNPGADTEAFF. The CDR3 nucleotides read TGTGCCAGCAACCCACCCAACCCAGGGGCGGACACTGAAGCTTTCTTT. Full variable domain (rest looked up from reference TRBV25-1 and TRBJ1-1): EADIYQTPRYLVIGTGKKITLECSQTMGHDKMYWYQQDPGMELHLIHYSYGVNSTEKGDLSSESTVSRIRTEHFPLTLESARPSHTSQYLCASNPPNPGADTEAFFGQGTRLTVV.